This TCR beta chain was identified during a study of T-cell reconstitution after alpha-beta-depleted transplantation in children (TCRdb year 2016). Regarding the complete study: The study quantitatively tracked T-cell immune reconstitution after TCRalphabeta/CD19-depleted allogeneic hematopoietic cell transplantation in children using TCR repertoire profiling.

The CDR3 runs 16 amino acids, cysteine and phenylalanine included. Only the CDR3 part of the read is kept: 48 bases, read in frame from the first base. CDR1 LGHNA and CDR2 YSLEER are derived from the germline V gene. V is clipped by 4 bases and J by 6 bases, and the sequence between their germline boundaries is 18 bases long. Library method: PCR. Sequenced using an Illumina HiSeq 2500. TCR library preparation used molecular barcoding, with unique molecular identifiers applied to normalize quantification of the TCRbeta repertoire. TCRdb reanalyzed the raw reads on its own, using fastp at Q25 for trimming and MiXCR for clone calling, and kept in-frame beta chains. Each record represents a unique CDR3 protein, reported with the most common genes and DNA among its rows. The sample yields 350,000 to 450,000 distinct CDR3 sequences; 20% were counted once. Jointly, the top ten make up less than 4.5% of the sample.

This clonotype has only a few counts. This receptor's antigen is unknown. Base qualities are missing; no much larger clone stands one base away. The source was PBMCs from the stem cell graft donor, collected from the stem cell graft. The clonotype comes from a human donor who donated a stem cell graft to a child with acute myeloid leukemia. The chain is made from TRBV4-3 and TRBJ1-4; 6 matching bases give a weak D call of TRBD1. This receptor carries the CDR3 CASSLRGGGADEKLFF. The DNA sequence reads TGCGCCAGCAGCCTCCGGGGTGGGGGCGCGGATGAAAAACTGTTTTTT.